The TCR beta chain under discussion was sequenced for a study of blood T cell repertoires in COVID-19 (TCRdb year 2020). Study-wide context: Samples covering the acute and convalescent phases of COVID-19 were provided by collaborators in the United States, Italy and Spain. The material from the prospective study consisted of cDNA or gDNA derived from T cells, B-cell-depleted T cells, or PBMCs. Subjects who had been exposed to COVID-19, were actively infected with it, or had recovered from it provided the deeply sampled blood TCRbeta repertoires that made up the dataset. A freely available public database, intended as a resource for researchers studying the immune response to SARS-CoV-2, is where the repertoires were released. The samples were drawn from two sources: the first 160 participants of the ongoing ImmuneRACE study, and 1,000 to 1,500 subjects contributed by 6 global collaborators. A de-identified subject ID, COVID-19 status, age in years and sex were almost always included in the sample metadata. HLA class I and class II types, where available, came from metadata supplied by the sample provider rather than from assay-based typing.

From the cysteine up to the phenylalanine, the CDR3 has a length of 15 residues. Just the 45-base CDR3 DNA is kept, in frame starting at base 1. Here V drops 6 bases and J drops 2 bases, and the junction holds 7 bases not matched to any gene. According to the germline V gene (reference sequence), CDR1 reads LNHDA and CDR2 reads SQIVND. Whole blood was collected in K2EDTA tubes by collaborating institutions according to the institutions' own protocols. For TCRbeta analysis, collaborator samples were shipped as frozen whole blood, as isolated PBMCs, or as DNA extracted from either sample type. TCRbeta CDR3 regions were amplified from genomic DNA by means of the immunoSEQ Assay, a bias-controlled multiplex PCR. The authors processed their data as follows. The number of nucleated cells in each sample was estimated by amplification of reference gene primers within the assay. To quantify the absolute abundance of each unique TCRbeta CDR3 rearrangement, sequence reads were collapsed and filtered. For each sample, productive Simpson clonality was calculated as the square root of Simpson's diversity index over productive rearrangements. Held by TCRdb, this immuneACCESS table contains in-frame sequences only and omits some clones. Under half of the omission traces to an unresolved V gene where checked; the cause of the rest is unknown. V and J calls and clone size are as listed in that table; D and trimming were resolved from the DNA. The sample includes 80,000 to 95,000 clones, with about 82% observed a single time. The ten largest clones capture over 20% of the sample.

General findings and caveats noted by the study authors: The amount of clinical and demographic metadata varied by source and participant and was provided uncurated.

This clone was recorded once. Its target antigen remains unknown. Base quality data are lacking; no much larger clone is found one base away. The TCR sequence derives from a woman of 80 years or more in a cohort sampled during active or convalescent COVID-19. Sequenced: peripheral blood. The chain links TRBV19 with TRBJ2-1; 7 middle bases align to TRBD1. The CDR3 in this case is CASSDRTGTYNEQFF. The sequenced DNA: TGTGCCAGTAGCGATCGGACAGGCACCTACAATGAGCAGTTCTTC. The reference TRBV19 and TRBJ2-1 proteins fill in what lies around the CDR3, so the full variable domain reads DGGITQSPKYLFRKEGQNVTLSCEQNLNHDAMYWYRQDPGQGLRLIYYSQIVNDFQKGDIAEGYSVSREKKESFPLTVTSAQKNPTAFYLCASSDRTGTYNEQFFGPGTRLTVL.